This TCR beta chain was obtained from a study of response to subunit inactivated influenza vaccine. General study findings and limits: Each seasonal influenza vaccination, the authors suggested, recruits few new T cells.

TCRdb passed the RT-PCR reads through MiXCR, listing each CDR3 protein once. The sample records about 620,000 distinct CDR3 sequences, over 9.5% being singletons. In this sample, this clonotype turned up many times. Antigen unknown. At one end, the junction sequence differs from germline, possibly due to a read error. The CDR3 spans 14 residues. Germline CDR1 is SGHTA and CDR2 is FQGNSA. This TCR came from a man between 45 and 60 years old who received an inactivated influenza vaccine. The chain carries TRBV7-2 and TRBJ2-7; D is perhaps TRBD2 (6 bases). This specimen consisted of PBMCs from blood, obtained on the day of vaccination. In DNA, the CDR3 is TGCGCCAGCAGCTTGGCCGGCGGGGACTACGAGCAGTACTTC. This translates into CASSLAGGDYEQYF.